Shown below are 12 T cell receptor beta chains from a single sample sequenced in a study of cytomegalovirus exposure and HLA in healthy donors (dated by TCRdb to the late 2010s). The library was prepared using the immunoSEQ multiplex PCR assay. For the multiplex PCR, a mixture combining 60 forward primers for TCR Vbeta segments and 13 reverse primers for TCR Jbeta segments was used. Sourced from immuneACCESS, this table was stored by TCRdb with only in-frame sequences that have V and J called. A share of the clones is absent; for the studies checked, an unresolved V gene accounts for under half, and the remainder has no known explanation. Counted in this sample were some 150,000 clones; 60% to 85% of them appeared once. Over 1.3% of the sample lies in the top ten. Sequencing was done on a sample of PBMCs. The source is a woman aged 40 to 50 in good health and CMV-seronegative.

The gene calls are TRBV5-1 and TRBJ2-7, with 7 nucleotides matching TRBD1. Germline assignment: CDR1 SGHRS and CDR2 YFSETQ. This CDR3 comprises 15 residues. After removal of 4 bases from V and 3 bases from J, the junction contained 10 bases not matched to a gene. Written as DNA, the CDR3 is TGCGCCAGCAGCCCGCTTACCGGACAGGTCTACGAGCAGTACTTC. Its protein product is CASSPLTGQVYEQYF.

This clone turned up a few times. The chain joins TRBV30 to TRBJ1-2; TRBD1 might be the D (5 bases). The V gene's germline CDR1 is GTSNPN and CDR2 SVGIG (reference sequence). The CDR3 totals 17 residues. V was clipped by 3 bases and J by 1 base, with 21 bases between them. The CDR3 reads CAWSRRTRQGGNYGYTF. In DNA form, the CDR3 reads TGTGCCTGGAGCCGCCGAACCCGGCAGGGCGGTAACTATGGCTACACCTTC.

The chain has TRBV13 and TRBJ1-1; no clear D. The CDR3 contains 13 residues. Germline V gene lookup returns CDR1 PRHDT and CDR2 FYEKMQ (reference sequence). Trimming pared 5 bases from V and 8 bases from J, leaving 15 bases between. CDR3 amino acids: CASSRSRTAEAFF. For the CDR3, the DNA is TGTGCCAGCAGCCGATCGCGGACTGCCGAAGCTTTCTTT.

The rearrangement joins TRBV5-4 to TRBJ1-1; the match to TRBD1 covers 9 bases. The length of the CDR3 is 14 residues. Trimming took 1 base from V and 7 from J; bases not matched to a gene: 5. Germline assignment: CDR1 SGHNT and CDR2 YYREEE (reference sequence). CDR3 residues: CASSLPGTGCEAFF. The CDR3 DNA reads TGTGCCAGCAGCTTGCCCGGGACAGGGTGTGAAGCTTTCTTT.

The chain couples TRBV4-1 to TRBJ2-1, with TRBD2 matching 11 bases. Germline lookup yields CDR1 MGHRA and CDR2 YSYEKL. J lost 10 bases, V lost 3 bases, and 11 bases had no gene match. CDR3 length: 16 amino acids. The CDR3 DNA sequence: TGCGCCAGCAGCCACTCGGTGACTAGCGGGGATTACGAGCAGTTCTTC. Protein sequence: CASSHSVTSGDYEQFF.

J is TRBJ1-4 and V is TRBV28, with TRBD1 matching 7 bases. V lost 2 bases, J lost 4 bases, and 4 bases stayed unmatched. Germline V lookup: CDR1 MDHEN, CDR2 SYDVKM. The CDR3 length is 15 residues. The CDR3 loop reads CASSLDGTVNEKLFF. CDR3 nucleotide sequence: TGTGCCAGCAGTTTAGACGGGACAGTTAATGAAAAACTGTTTTTT.

J is TRBJ2-5 and V is TRBV15; 15 nucleotides match TRBD2. The CDR3 contains 19 residues. CDR1 LNHNV and CDR2 YYDKDF come from the germline V gene (reference sequence). Unmatched junction bases numbered 8, after V lost 0 bases and J lost 3 bases. For the CDR3, the DNA is TGTGCCACCAGCAGAGAACTGTTGGGACTAGCGGGGGGAAAAGAGACCCAGTACTTC. As protein: CATSRELLGLAGGKETQYF.

The chain couples TRBV29-1 to TRBJ2-7; maybe TRBD1 (5 bases). The CDR3 loop spans 12 amino acids. V lost 6 bases to trimming and J lost 6 bases, with 15 bases between them. Germline V gene sequence: CDR1 SQVTM, CDR2 ANQGSEA. The CDR3 bases are TGCAGCGTCCGTAGACAGCTCTCCGAGCAGTACTTC. This sequence encodes CSVRRQLSEQYF.

The rearrangement uses TRBV7-2 and TRBJ1-2; D not resolved. The CDR3 contains 13 residues. Trimming cost V 3 bases and J 8 bases, with 13 bases left between them. Germline values: CDR1 SGHTA, CDR2 FQGNSA. The CDR3 bases are TGTGCCAGCAGCTTCGGTCGGGAAAGGGGCTACACCTTC. Amino acid sequence: CASSFGRERGYTF.

This clone was seen only a few times. V gene TRBV7-9 combines with J gene TRBJ1-2; the match to TRBD1 covers 7 bases. The CDR3 length is 14 residues. V lost 1 base and J lost 3; bases outside the gene matches: 2. Germline assignment: CDR1 SEHNR and CDR2 FQNEAQ (reference sequence). The CDR3 sequence is CASSLGTGYYGYTF. The DNA for the CDR3 is TGTGCCAGCAGCTTAGGGACAGGTTACTATGGCTACACCTTC.

The rearrangement joins TRBV5-4 to TRBJ2-1; TRBD2 matches 10 bases. Trimming at V came to 3 bases and at J to 5 bases, leaving 5 bases not matched to a gene. CDR1 is SGHNT and CDR2 is YYREEE in the germline V gene (reference sequence). The CDR3 is 15 amino acids. CDR3 residues: CASSSLAGGHNEQFF. CDR3 nucleotide sequence: TGTGCCAGCAGCTCCTTAGCGGGGGGCCACAATGAGCAGTTCTTC.

The V and J genes are TRBV13 and TRBJ1-2; D is undetermined. V lost 8 bases to trimming and J lost 7 bases, with 20 bases between them. This CDR3 is built from 14 residues. Germline V gene sequence: CDR1 PRHDT, CDR2 FYEKMQ (reference sequence). The CDR3 sequence is CASFSLSRLFGYTF. In DNA form, the CDR3 reads TGTGCCAGCTTTTCCCTTTCTCGGTTGTTTGGCTACACCTTC.